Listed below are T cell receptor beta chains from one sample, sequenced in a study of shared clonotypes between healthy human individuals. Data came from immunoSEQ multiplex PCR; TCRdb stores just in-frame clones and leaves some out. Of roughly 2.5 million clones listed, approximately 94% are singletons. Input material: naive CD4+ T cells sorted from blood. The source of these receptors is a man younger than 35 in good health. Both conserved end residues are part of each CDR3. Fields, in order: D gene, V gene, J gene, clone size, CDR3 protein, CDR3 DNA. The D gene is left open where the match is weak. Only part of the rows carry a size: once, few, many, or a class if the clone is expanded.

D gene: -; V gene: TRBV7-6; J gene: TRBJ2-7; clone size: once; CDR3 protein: CASSFSGQTEQYF; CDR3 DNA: TGTGCCAGCAGCTTCTCAGGACAGACCGAGCAGTACTTC
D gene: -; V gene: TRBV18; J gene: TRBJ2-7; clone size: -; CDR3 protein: CASSPPGGSGIYEQYF; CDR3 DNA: TGTGCCAGCTCACCACCGGGGGGCTCAGGCATATACGAGCAGTACTTC
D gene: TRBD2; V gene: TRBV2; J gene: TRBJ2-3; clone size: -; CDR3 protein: CASSEWRGVTDTQYF; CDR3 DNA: TGTGCCAGCAGTGAATGGCGGGGGGTCACAGATACGCAGTATTTT
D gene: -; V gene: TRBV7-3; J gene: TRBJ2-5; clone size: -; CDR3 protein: CASSATGDISGTQYF; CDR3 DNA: TGTGCCAGCAGCGCGACTGGGGACATAAGCGGGACCCAGTACTTC
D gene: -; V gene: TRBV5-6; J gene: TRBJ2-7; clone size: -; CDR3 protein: CASSSLSRDTYEQYF; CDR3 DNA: TGTGCCAGCAGCTCTTTGTCCAGGGATACCTACGAGCAGTACTTC
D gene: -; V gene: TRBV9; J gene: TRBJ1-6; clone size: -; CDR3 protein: CASRAPRAGLDNSPLHF; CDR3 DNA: TGTGCCAGCAGAGCGCCTAGGGCGGGGCTCGATAATTCACCCCTCCACTTT
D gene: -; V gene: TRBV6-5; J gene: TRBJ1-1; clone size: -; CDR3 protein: CASSRGGVNAEAFF; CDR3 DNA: TGTGCCAGCAGTCGCGGTGGGGTGAACGCTGAAGCTTTCTTT
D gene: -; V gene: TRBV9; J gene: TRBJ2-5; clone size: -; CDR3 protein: CASSVVLGETQYF; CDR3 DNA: TGTGCCAGCAGCGTAGTTTTGGGGGAGACCCAGTACTTC
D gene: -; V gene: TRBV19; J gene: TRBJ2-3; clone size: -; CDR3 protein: CASSSGGWTDTQYF; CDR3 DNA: TGTGCCAGTAGTAGTGGGGGGTGGACAGATACGCAGTATTTT
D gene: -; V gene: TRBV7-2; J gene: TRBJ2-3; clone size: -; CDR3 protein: CASSSTSEGDTQYF; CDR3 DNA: TGTGCCAGCAGCTCGACTAGTGAGGGAGATACGCAGTATTTT
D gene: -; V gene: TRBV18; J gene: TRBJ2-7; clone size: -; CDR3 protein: CASSPVAQIYEQYF; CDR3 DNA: TGTGCCAGCTCACCGGTGGCACAGATCTACGAGCAGTACTTC
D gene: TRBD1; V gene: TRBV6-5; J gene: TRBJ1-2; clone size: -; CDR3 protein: CASAQGVGGYTF; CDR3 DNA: TGTGCCAGCGCTCAGGGGGTTGGCGGCTACACCTTC
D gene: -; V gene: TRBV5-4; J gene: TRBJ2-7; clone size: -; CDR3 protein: CASSFGQAALEQYF; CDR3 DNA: TGTGCCAGCAGCTTCGGCCAGGCGGCCCTCGAGCAGTACTTC